The text below deals with one T cell receptor beta chain. What it binds is not known. It was with 60 Vbeta and 13 Jbeta primers that the PCR ran. Using immunoSEQ multiplex PCR, the repertoire was profiled, and TCRdb retains in-frame clones only, with some absent. The sample yields about 140,000 clones, roughly four fifths seen once. The CDR3 is made up of 14 amino acids. The V gene's germline CDR1 is SGHNT and CDR2 YENEEA. The junction had 6 bases not matched to a gene; V was cut back by 5 bases and J by 5 bases. These data originate in a study of cytomegalovirus exposure and HLA in healthy donors. Study-level results: Generally TCR sequences proved uncommon, though certain public TCRs appeared in numerous donors. As a later analysis showed, several of the most significant clusters appeared to be linked to common viral pathogens.

The rearrangement uses TRBV11-3 and TRBJ2-3; 8 nucleotides align to TRBD1. This clonotype was obtained from a man aged 25-40 years in good health and CMV-seropositive. The sequencing input was PBMCs. CDR3: CASSTQGDVDTQYF. The DNA of the CDR3 is TGTGCCAGCAGCACACAGGGGGATGTAGATACGCAGTATTTT.